This T cell receptor (beta chain) was identified in a study of blood T cell repertoires in COVID-19. Study in general: T cells, B-cell-depleted T cells, or PBMCs provided the cDNA or gDNA that served as material.

There are 12 residues in the CDR3. In terms of age and location, participants ranged from about 18 to 100 years and lived in about two dozen US areas. Cohorts were assigned according to the clinical history that participants reported. This clone was recorded once. One end of the junction fails to match germline, which may point to a read error. The data were produced by immunoSEQ multiplex PCR, yet TCRdb's version contains in-frame clones alone and is incomplete. Of about 280,000 clones in the sample, roughly 85% were seen once. The clonotype was recovered from a woman between 40 and 50 years old who had recovered from COVID-19. The chain carries TRBV12-3 or TRBV12-4 and TRBJ1-1; 10 nucleotides align to TRBD1. The sample comprised PBMCs or T cells enriched from blood (not recorded which). The CDR3 DNA is TGTGCCAGCAGTTTATCAGGGACAGGGGTAATCTTT. Encoded protein: CASSLSGTGVIF.